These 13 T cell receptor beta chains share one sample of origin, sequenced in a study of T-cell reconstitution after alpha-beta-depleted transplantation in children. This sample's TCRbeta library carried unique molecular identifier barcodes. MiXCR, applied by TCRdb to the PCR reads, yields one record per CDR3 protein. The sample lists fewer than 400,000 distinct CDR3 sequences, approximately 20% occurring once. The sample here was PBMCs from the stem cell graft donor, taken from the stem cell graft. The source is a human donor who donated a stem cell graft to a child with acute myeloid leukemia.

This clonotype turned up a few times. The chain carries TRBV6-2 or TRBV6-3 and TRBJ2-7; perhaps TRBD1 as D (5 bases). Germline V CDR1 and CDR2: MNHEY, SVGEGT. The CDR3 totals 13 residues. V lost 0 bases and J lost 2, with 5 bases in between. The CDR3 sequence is CASSYSDTYEQYF. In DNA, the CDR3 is TGTGCCAGCAGTTACTCGGACACCTACGAGCAGTACTTC.

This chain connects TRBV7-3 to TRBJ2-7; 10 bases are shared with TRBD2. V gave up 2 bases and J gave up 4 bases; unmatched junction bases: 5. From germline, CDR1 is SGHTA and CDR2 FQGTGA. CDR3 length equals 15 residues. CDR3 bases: TGTGCCAGCAGCTTATCTAGCGGGAGTACGTACGAGCAGTACTTC. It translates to CASSLSSGSTYEQYF.

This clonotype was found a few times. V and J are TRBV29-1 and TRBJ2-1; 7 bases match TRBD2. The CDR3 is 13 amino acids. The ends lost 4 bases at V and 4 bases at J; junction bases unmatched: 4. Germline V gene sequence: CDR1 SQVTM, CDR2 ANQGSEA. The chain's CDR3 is CSVATSPYNEQFF. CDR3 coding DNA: TGCAGCGTTGCGACTAGCCCTTACAATGAGCAGTTCTTC.

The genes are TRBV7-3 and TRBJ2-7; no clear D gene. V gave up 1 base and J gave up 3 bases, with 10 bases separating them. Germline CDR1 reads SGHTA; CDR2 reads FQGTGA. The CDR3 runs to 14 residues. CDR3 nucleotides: TGTGCCAGCAGCTTAAACCCAGGAAACTACGAGCAGTACTTC. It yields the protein CASSLNPGNYEQYF.

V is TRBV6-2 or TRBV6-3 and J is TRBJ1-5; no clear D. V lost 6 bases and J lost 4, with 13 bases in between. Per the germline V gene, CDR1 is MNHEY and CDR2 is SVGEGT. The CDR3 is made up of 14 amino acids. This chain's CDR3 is CASSRGRWNQPQHF. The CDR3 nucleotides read TGTGCCAGCAGCAGAGGAAGGTGGAATCAGCCCCAGCATTTT.

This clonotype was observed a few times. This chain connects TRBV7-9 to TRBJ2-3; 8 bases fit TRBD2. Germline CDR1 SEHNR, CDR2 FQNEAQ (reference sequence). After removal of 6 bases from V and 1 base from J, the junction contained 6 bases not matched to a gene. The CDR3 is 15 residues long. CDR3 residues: CASRRAGDGTDTQYF. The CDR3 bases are TGTGCCAGCAGGAGAGCGGGAGATGGCACAGATACGCAGTATTTT. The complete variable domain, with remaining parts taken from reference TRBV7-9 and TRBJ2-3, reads DTGVSQNPRHKITKRGQNVTFRCDPISEHNRLYWYRQTLGQGPEFLTYFQNEAQLEKSRLLSDRFSAERPKGSFSTLEIQRTEQGDSAMYLCASRRAGDGTDTQYFGPGTRLTVL.

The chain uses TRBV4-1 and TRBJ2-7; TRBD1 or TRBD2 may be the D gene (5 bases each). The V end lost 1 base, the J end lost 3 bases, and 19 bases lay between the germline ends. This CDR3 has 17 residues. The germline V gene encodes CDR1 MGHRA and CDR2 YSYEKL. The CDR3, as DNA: TGCGCCAGCAGCCAAGTTCCCACTTCAGGGAGCGGCTACGAGCAGTACTTC. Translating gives CASSQVPTSGSGYEQYF.

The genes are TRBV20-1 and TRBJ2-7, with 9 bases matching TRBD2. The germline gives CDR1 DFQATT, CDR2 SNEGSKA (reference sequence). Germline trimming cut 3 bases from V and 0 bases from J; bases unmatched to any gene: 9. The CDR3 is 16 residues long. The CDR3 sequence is CSASDPFSGSSYEQYF. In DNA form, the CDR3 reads TGCAGTGCTAGTGACCCGTTTAGCGGGAGCTCCTACGAGCAGTACTTC.

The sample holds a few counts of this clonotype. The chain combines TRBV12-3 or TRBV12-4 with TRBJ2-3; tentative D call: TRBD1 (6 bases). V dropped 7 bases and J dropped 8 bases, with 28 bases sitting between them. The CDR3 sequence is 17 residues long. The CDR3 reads CASTSYPQGDKGSTQYF. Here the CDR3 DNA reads TGTGCCAGCACTTCTTACCCACAGGGCGACAAGGGTAGTACGCAGTATTTT.

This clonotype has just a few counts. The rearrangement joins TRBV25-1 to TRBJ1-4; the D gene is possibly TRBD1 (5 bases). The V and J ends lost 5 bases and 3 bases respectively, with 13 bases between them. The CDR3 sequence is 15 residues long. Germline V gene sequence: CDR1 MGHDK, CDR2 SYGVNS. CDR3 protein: CASSPRTLSNEKLFF. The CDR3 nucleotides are TGTGCCAGCAGTCCCCGGACACTCTCTAATGAAAAACTGTTTTTT.

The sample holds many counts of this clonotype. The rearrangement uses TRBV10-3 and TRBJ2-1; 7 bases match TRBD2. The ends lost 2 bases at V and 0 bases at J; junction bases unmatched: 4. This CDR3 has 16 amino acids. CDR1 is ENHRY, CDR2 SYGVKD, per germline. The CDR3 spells CAISETLADSYNEQFF. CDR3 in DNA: TGTGCCATCAGTGAGACCCTAGCGGACTCCTACAATGAGCAGTTCTTC.

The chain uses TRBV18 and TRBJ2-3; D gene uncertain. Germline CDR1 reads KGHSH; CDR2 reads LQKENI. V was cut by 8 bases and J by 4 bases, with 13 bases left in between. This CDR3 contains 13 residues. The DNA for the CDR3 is TGTGCCAGCGCGCTGGGGATCGCAGATACGCAGTATTTT. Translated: CASALGIADTQYF.

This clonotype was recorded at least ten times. Here the CDR3 reads CSVHRGGNTEAFF. DNA of the CDR3: TGCAGCGTGCACAGGGGAGGAAACACTGAAGCTTTCTTT. The chain combines TRBV29-1 with TRBJ1-1; 7 positions agree with TRBD1. Germline loops: CDR1 SQVTM, CDR2 ANQGSEA. With 6 bases clipped from V and 2 bases from J, the junction kept 6 bases outside the gene matches. This CDR3 comprises 13 residues. The variable domain in full, with the rest retrieved from reference TRBV29-1 and TRBJ1-1, is SAVISQKPSRDICQRGTSLTIQCQVDSQVTMMFWYRQQPGQSLTLIATANQGSEATYESGFVIDKFPISRPNLTFSTLTVSNMSPEDSSIYLCSVHRGGNTEAFFGQGTRLTVV.